This TCR beta chain was identified in a study of cytomegalovirus exposure and HLA in healthy donors (dated by TCRdb to about 2017). In the study overall: An earlier analysis of a few hundred of the donors reported 250 to 300 Gb of sequence data and 117 million unique TCR beta sequences obtained from about 179 million T cells. To predict cytomegalovirus infection status, the study brought together high-throughput TCR immunosequencing, statistical association of individual TCRs with disease status, and machine learning. An early release that covered around 590 HLA-typed donors contained approximately 290 gigabases of sequencing data and some 87 million unique TCR sequences. Among the roughly 390 genotyped donors, more than 70% belonged to the genetic ancestry cluster associated with self-reported Caucasian donors. Every discovery cohort repertoire had been produced on one sequencing platform. In addition to the first cohort of around 670 subjects, a separate validation cohort of under 150 different subjects was used. The study profiled the T cell repertoires of some 610 subjects by immunosequencing and related them to cytomegalovirus serostatus. Rather than using new phenotypic data, the later analysis identified candidate immune exposures from TCR beta sequences and from how often those sequences occurred across donors. An earlier analysis of several hundred of the donors used high-throughput TCR beta sequencing to judge whether each TCR beta V gene segment behaved as functional or pseudogenic. Alongside the repertoire data, information on donor age, sex, ethnicity and CMV serostatus was compiled. In a later analysis, previously published TCR beta repertoires from several hundred donors were re-analyzed and high-resolution HLA genotyping was added so that TCR occurrence patterns could be studied. Several DR-DQ haplotypes were handled as single units for association and clustering, since linkage in the cohort was strong. Among around 400 genotyped donors of the cohort, an average of about 240,000 unique TCR beta nucleotide sequences were sequenced per donor, roughly 20% of them non-productive. A later genetic analysis took genome-wide SNP genotypes for about 65% of the roughly 670 donors and used that subset as a discovery cohort. HLA typing included class I and class II loci at four-digit resolution. Typing coverage differed by locus: A, B, C, DRB1 and DQB1 were typed in roughly 629-630 donors, DQA1 in 500 to 550, DPA1 in approximately 610, and DPB1 in just under 480. The study aimed to test whether signatures of past pathogen exposure could be identified by cataloging public T cell receptors.

The full study reports these points: A further reported finding was that TCR beta sequences accurately predicted the HLA-A and HLA-B alleles for most subjects in the first cohort. It was suggested by the authors that the approach could potentially be generalized to other disease states and immunological phenotypes. Because counts were too low, seventeen rarely observed V segments, including chromosome 9 orphons, were excluded from the earlier analysis of fewer than 650 of the donors. Across donors, most TCR sequences were observed very rarely, whereas some public TCRs were present in many individuals. In an earlier analysis of about 540 of the donors, most TCR beta V segments were observed in productive rearrangements about 87% or about 30% of the time, broadly matching IMGT annotations. Cytomegalovirus status was reported to be diagnosed by the classifier with high specificity and sensitivity in both the original and validation cohorts. The presence/absence analyses assumed that sequencing depth was roughly uniform across donors, and that assumption may not be true. In vitro tests confirmed that three of the cytomegalovirus-associated TCR beta chains recognize cytomegalovirus antigens. The study gave a list of about 150 TCR beta chains associated with cytomegalovirus. CMV serostatus was the only immune exposure information available for the cohort. In a later analysis, most CMV-associated TCR beta chains were found to appear HLA-restricted, with HLA associations seemingly driven largely by CMV exposure. HLA typing was unavailable for some donors at each locus, so association tests used only the typed subset. A later analysis associated around 16,000 TCR beta sequences with specific HLA alleles at a false discovery rate of 0.05. In a later genetic analysis, fewer N-insertions in productive TCRs were reported among donors in an Asian-associated ancestry cluster than the approximately 710-donor mean. A cluster of highly shared sequence variants was judged likely to be a technical artifact of the sequencing pipeline. Assigning TCR associations to individual alleles was difficult when HLA alleles, especially DR and DQ, strongly co-occurred. This cohort had only TCR beta chains sequenced, and the lack of alpha or paired-chain data limited which features could be detected. A later analysis found that TCR association rates varied across HLA loci, with DRB1 alleles showing the most associated TCRs and HLA-C alleles the fewest. Several of the top co-occurrence clusters appeared to be linked to parvovirus B19, influenza, CMV and Epstein-Barr virus, according to a later analysis. Some IMGT-functional V segments, including TRBV6-2 and TRBV6-3, could not be told apart with the 87-base-pair reads, so those segments were excluded. Correlated functional status among segregating V segments might reflect linkage disequilibrium, but an unknown experimental factor could not be ruled out. An association between a missense DCLRE1C variant and V-gene and J-gene trimming of TCR beta chains was found in a later genetic analysis and replicated in an independent cohort. A later analysis found that HLA-associated TCR beta chains were more clonally expanded and had lower generation probabilities than equally common non-associated chains.

V ends up 3 bases short and J 5 bases short, with an unmatched junction base count of 9. The germline V gene encodes CDR1 MDHEN and CDR2 SYDVKM. There are 15 amino acids in the CDR3, from cysteine to phenylalanine inclusive. The DNA shown is the 45-base CDR3, in frame from base 1. The receptor library was made with the immunoSEQ multiplex PCR assay. For the multiplex PCR, a mixture combining 60 forward primers for TCR Vbeta segments and 13 reverse primers for TCR Jbeta segments was used. Amplification of the CDR3 region of rearranged TCR beta genes was performed with a multiplex PCR assay on genomic DNA. The amplified TCR beta libraries were sequenced on the Illumina HiSeq System as 87-base-pair reads. In the source study's methods: A later analysis counted approximately 84 million unique TCR beta chains across the 650 to 800 repertoires, and roughly 11 million of these chains were shared by at least two donors. To remove PCR and sequencing errors, raw reads were error-corrected and collapsed into unique sequences using a nearest-neighbor algorithm that merged closely related sequences. CDR3 sequences were aligned to IMGT reference sequences to assign V, D and J gene segments. For a sequence to be retained, a match of at least six nucleotides to both a V gene segment and a J gene segment was required. A rearrangement was called productive if the CDR3 had no stop codons and remained in frame with V and J, and every other rearrangement was called non-productive. CDR3 was defined by IMGT convention, running from the second conserved V-encoded cysteine to the conserved J-encoded phenylalanine. In an earlier analysis of around 640 of the donors, sequences lacking an unambiguous match to a single V gene segment were excluded. An earlier analysis of fewer than 750 of the donors classified V segments as functional when productive rearrangements were above 56.7% and as segregating when the standard deviation between donors was above 5%. A statistical classification framework was developed to diagnose cytomegalovirus status using the catalog of TCR beta chain sequences. In a later analysis, V and J genes were assigned by comparing TCR nucleotide sequences against IMGT/GENE-DB human TR gene sequences. A later analysis assigned CDR3 sequences and most-parsimonious VDJ recombination scenarios with the TCRdist pipeline. In a later analysis, each TCR beta chain was defined by its CDR3 amino acid sequence together with its V-gene family, and reads lacking a unique V-gene family were excluded. As a way to deal with suspected cross-contamination and a sequencing artifact, a later analysis dropped 592 nucleotide sequences that were highly shared and had low generation probability. In a later analysis, a clonal expansion index was calculated for each public chain from normalized within-repertoire ranks of inferred template counts. A later analysis computed generation probabilities with a VDJ recombination model fitted to out-of-frame rearrangements, and checked the results against IGoR. A later analysis scored TCR-TCR, TCR-HLA and TCR-CMV co-occurrence with hypergeometric tests, applying a repertoire-size bias correction to TCR pairs. False discovery rates were estimated in a later analysis by permuting HLA or CMV assignments 20 times. In a later analysis, co-occurring TCRs were grouped with DBSCAN, and TCRdist sequence similarity was added when clustering was performed within HLA-allele-positive subsets. Repertoires with fewer than 30,000 or more than 120,000 public chains were left out of co-occurrence clustering, as were about 5 repertoires with anomalous nucleotide sharing. TCRdb carries this immuneACCESS record with in-frame sequences only. Its versions omit some clonotypes, under half of them owing to an unresolved V gene in the studies checked, with the rest unexplained. V, J and clone size were drawn from that table, and D and trimming were deduced from the DNA. The sample's table covers roughly 120,000 clones. Around 2.7% of the sample goes to the ten largest clones.

The cohort consisted of some 730 healthy bone marrow donors. Cohort members were all nominally healthy when sampled, although unrecorded immune exposures were likely present. The donor tested CMV seronegative and was one of the 352 seronegative cohort members. Each donor provided a peripheral blood sample, and peripheral blood mononuclear cells were used for TCR beta sequencing. The Qiagen DNeasy Blood Extraction Kit was used to extract genomic DNA from the blood cell samples. With respect to this clone: The target of this receptor is not known.

The TCR comes from a man younger than 45 in good health and CMV-seronegative. The sample comprised PBMCs. This chain is built from TRBV28 and TRBJ2-5; 7 central nucleotides agree with TRBD1. The sequenced DNA is TGTGCCAGCAGTTTCTCGGCAGGGGGACGGGAGACCCAGTACTTC. It is translated as CASSFSAGGRETQYF.